A selection of T cell receptor beta chains follows, all from one sample in a study of T cell repertoires in cytomegalovirus infection. TCRdb used MiXCR to reprocess the reads, holding one entry per CDR3 protein. Altogether roughly 720,000 distinct CDR3 sequences are present, roughly a third being singletons, with the ten largest covering more than 2.5%. The sequenced material came from PBMCs. These receptors were collected from a human donor in good health (CMV status not recorded). Some clones in this sample may be carry-over from other donors' samples. Each CDR3 is given with its conserved first and last residue. The D gene is left open where the match is weak. Clone size is stated in some rows and not others, as once, few, many or a class when expanded.

CDR3 protein: CASSFRARTGQVFYEQYF; CDR3 DNA: TGTGCCAGCAGTTTCCGCGCCAGAACCGGACAGGTTTTCTACGAGCAGTACTTC; J gene: TRBJ2-7; V gene: TRBV12-3/TRBV12-4; clone size: once; D gene: TRBD1
CDR3 protein: CASSLPGTIREQYF; CDR3 DNA: TGTGCCAGCAGTTTGCCAGGAACGATCCGCGAGCAGTACTTC; J gene: TRBJ2-7; V gene: TRBV28; clone size: NA; D gene: NA
CDR3 protein: CASSPPNPGQGVRAFF; CDR3 DNA: TGTGCCAGCTCACCACCAAACCCCGGACAGGGGGTAAGAGCTTTCTTT; J gene: TRBJ1-1; V gene: TRBV18; clone size: NA; D gene: TRBD1
CDR3 protein: CASSPSTNQPQHF; CDR3 DNA: TGTGCCAGCAGTCCCTCCACGAATCAGCCCCAGCATTTT; J gene: TRBJ1-5; V gene: TRBV6-5; clone size: once; D gene: NA
CDR3 protein: CASSLGRLGYF; CDR3 DNA: TGTGCCAGCAGCCTCGGGCGTCTAGGGTACTTC; J gene: TRBJ2-5; V gene: TRBV7-2; clone size: few; D gene: NA
CDR3 protein: CASSLAGRGGANVLTF; CDR3 DNA: TGCGCCAGCAGCTTGGCCGGAAGGGGTGGGGCCAACGTCCTGACTTTC; J gene: TRBJ2-6; V gene: TRBV5-1; clone size: NA; D gene: NA
CDR3 protein: CASSSDRTYGYTF; CDR3 DNA: TGTGCCAGCAGTTCCGACAGAACCTATGGCTACACCTTC; J gene: TRBJ1-2; V gene: TRBV2; clone size: many; D gene: NA
CDR3 protein: CASSYGAGRGTEAFF; CDR3 DNA: TGTGCCAGCAGTTACGGGGCCGGGAGGGGCACTGAAGCTTTCTTT; J gene: TRBJ1-1; V gene: TRBV6-5; clone size: few; D gene: NA
CDR3 protein: CASSDNRLTDTQYF; CDR3 DNA: TGCGCCAGCAGTGACAACAGACTCACAGATACGCAGTATTTT; J gene: TRBJ2-3; V gene: TRBV10-1; clone size: NA; D gene: NA
CDR3 protein: CASSFGQGLSVGEQFF; CDR3 DNA: TGTGCCAGCAGCTTCGGGCAGGGCCTTAGTGTTGGTGAGCAGTTCTTC; J gene: TRBJ2-1; V gene: TRBV5-4; clone size: NA; D gene: NA
CDR3 protein: CASSFPGTAEGTQYF; CDR3 DNA: TGTGCCAGCAGTTTTCCCGGGACGGCCGAAGGGACCCAGTACTTC; J gene: TRBJ2-5; V gene: TRBV28; clone size: NA; D gene: NA
CDR3 protein: CASSLAALAGAETQYF; CDR3 DNA: TGTGCCAGCAGCTTAGCGGCACTAGCGGGAGCGGAGACCCAGTACTTC; J gene: TRBJ2-5; V gene: TRBV7-8; clone size: few; D gene: TRBD2
CDR3 protein: CASNGGGGYTF; CDR3 DNA: TGTGCCAGCAACGGGGGAGGTGGCTACACCTTC; J gene: TRBJ1-2; V gene: TRBV25-1; clone size: NA; D gene: NA
CDR3 protein: CASSPLPAGNVGEQYF; CDR3 DNA: TGTGCCAGCTCACCACTTCCGGCGGGCAACGTGGGGGAGCAGTACTTC; J gene: TRBJ2-7; V gene: TRBV18; clone size: once; D gene: NA
CDR3 protein: CAWSVLSDTIYF; CDR3 DNA: TGTGCCTGGAGTGTACTTTCCGACACCATATATTTT; J gene: TRBJ1-3; V gene: TRBV30; clone size: NA; D gene: NA
CDR3 protein: CASSLLASSSYEQYF; CDR3 DNA: TGTGCCAGCAGCTTACTAGCCAGTTCTTCCTACGAGCAGTACTTC; J gene: TRBJ2-7; V gene: TRBV7-6; clone size: many; D gene: NA
CDR3 protein: CASSLDRSPEAFF; CDR3 DNA: TGTGCCAGCAGCCTGGACAGAAGCCCTGAAGCTTTCTTT; J gene: TRBJ1-1; V gene: TRBV7-2; clone size: NA; D gene: NA
CDR3 protein: CASSFSASSTDTQYF; CDR3 DNA: TGTGCCAGCAGCTTCAGCGCGTCTAGCACAGATACGCAGTATTTT; J gene: TRBJ2-3; V gene: TRBV6-6; clone size: NA; D gene: NA
CDR3 protein: CASSVGGNNQETQYF; CDR3 DNA: TGTGCCAGCAGCGTAGGAGGGAACAATCAGGAGACCCAGTACTTC; J gene: TRBJ2-5; V gene: TRBV9; clone size: NA; D gene: NA
CDR3 protein: CASSLAKGERIF; CDR3 DNA: TGTGCCAGCAGCTTAGCGAAGGGGGAGCGGATCTTT; J gene: TRBJ1-1; V gene: TRBV7-9; clone size: NA; D gene: NA
CDR3 protein: CASSTRGRRYNEQFF; CDR3 DNA: TGTGCCAGCAGCACCCGCGGGCGGAGATACAATGAGCAGTTCTTC; J gene: TRBJ2-1; V gene: TRBV28; clone size: NA; D gene: NA
CDR3 protein: CASSFPSAGETQYF; CDR3 DNA: TGTGCCAGCAGCTTCCCATCAGCGGGGGAGACCCAGTACTTC; J gene: TRBJ2-5; V gene: TRBV7-8; clone size: many; D gene: TRBD2
CDR3 protein: CASSGDRVDEQFF; CDR3 DNA: TGTGCCAGCAGCGGGGACAGGGTAGATGAGCAGTTCTTC; J gene: TRBJ2-1; V gene: TRBV11-3; clone size: NA; D gene: TRBD1
CDR3 protein: CASSMGTVLSRTWDTEAFF; CDR3 DNA: TGTGCCAGTAGTATGGGGACAGTCTTGTCGAGGACGTGGGACACTGAAGCTTTCTTT; J gene: TRBJ1-1; V gene: TRBV19; clone size: NA; D gene: TRBD1
CDR3 protein: CASSPPGFANTGELFF; CDR3 DNA: TGTGCCAGCAGCCCACCGGGTTTCGCGAACACCGGGGAGCTGTTTTTT; J gene: TRBJ2-2; V gene: TRBV7-9; clone size: few; D gene: NA
CDR3 protein: CASSLTHPYEQYF; CDR3 DNA: TGTGCCAGCAGCCTAACCCACCCATACGAGCAGTACTTC; J gene: TRBJ2-7; V gene: TRBV28; clone size: few; D gene: NA
CDR3 protein: CASADALRGIQYF; CDR3 DNA: TGTGCCAGCGCCGACGCCCTGAGGGGGATTCAGTACTTC; J gene: TRBJ2-4; V gene: TRBV28; clone size: NA; D gene: NA
CDR3 protein: CASGTTRYNEQFF; CDR3 DNA: TGTGCCAGCGGGACAACCCGCTACAATGAGCAGTTCTTC; J gene: TRBJ2-1; V gene: TRBV28; clone size: few; D gene: NA
CDR3 protein: CSASVRGLGEAFF; CDR3 DNA: TGCAGTGCTAGCGTCCGGGGACTGGGTGAAGCTTTCTTT; J gene: TRBJ1-1; V gene: TRBV20-1; clone size: NA; D gene: NA
CDR3 protein: CASSIRGPSSEQYF; CDR3 DNA: TGTGCCAGTAGTATACGCGGGCCCTCTTCCGAGCAGTACTTC; J gene: TRBJ2-7; V gene: TRBV19; clone size: NA; D gene: NA
CDR3 protein: CATTGPPQYEQYF; CDR3 DNA: TGTGCCACGACAGGACCCCCTCAATACGAGCAGTACTTC; J gene: TRBJ2-7; V gene: TRBV11-2; clone size: NA; D gene: NA
CDR3 protein: CASSVGVGFGGAFF; CDR3 DNA: TGTGCCAGCAGCGTCGGAGTTGGGTTCGGCGGAGCTTTCTTT; J gene: TRBJ1-1; V gene: TRBV9; clone size: NA; D gene: NA
CDR3 protein: CSARDSLRRGNTIYF; CDR3 DNA: TGCAGTGCTAGAGATAGTCTGCGCAGGGGGAACACCATATATTTT; J gene: TRBJ1-3; V gene: TRBV20-1; clone size: NA; D gene: TRBD1
CDR3 protein: CASSLAGVGQGTHELYF; CDR3 DNA: NA; J gene: TRBJ2-7; V gene: TRBV7-6; clone size: NA; D gene: NA
CDR3 protein: CASSTTGASGGTDTQYF; CDR3 DNA: TGTGCCAGCAGTACCACAGGAGCTAGCGGGGGCACAGATACGCAGTATTTT; J gene: TRBJ2-3; V gene: TRBV6-6; clone size: few; D gene: TRBD2
CDR3 protein: CASSPRKSGGASTGELFF; CDR3 DNA: TGTGCCAGCTCACCCCGCAAGTCAGGGGGCGCGAGCACCGGGGAGCTGTTTTTT; J gene: TRBJ2-2; V gene: TRBV18; clone size: few; D gene: TRBD1
CDR3 protein: CASSPSVTTEAFF; CDR3 DNA: TGTGCCAGCAGCCCTTCCGTCACCACTGAAGCTTTCTTT; J gene: TRBJ1-1; V gene: TRBV14; clone size: few; D gene: NA
CDR3 protein: CASRRDRGKNIQYF; CDR3 DNA: TGTGCCAGTAGACGGGACAGGGGAAAAAACATTCAGTACTTC; J gene: TRBJ2-4; V gene: TRBV19; clone size: few; D gene: TRBD1
CDR3 protein: CSARGASNYEQYF; CDR3 DNA: TGCAGTGCTAGAGGGGCCTCTAATTACGAGCAGTACTTC; J gene: TRBJ2-7; V gene: TRBV20-1; clone size: few; D gene: NA
CDR3 protein: CSVPRTGSTDTQYF; CDR3 DNA: TGCAGCGTCCCTCGGACAGGGAGCACAGATACGCAGTATTTT; J gene: TRBJ2-3; V gene: TRBV29-1; clone size: few; D gene: TRBD1
CDR3 protein: CASSLAPAASYEQYF; CDR3 DNA: TGTGCCAGCAGCTTAGCCCCGGCAGCTTCCTACGAGCAGTACTTC; J gene: TRBJ2-7; V gene: TRBV11-2; clone size: NA; D gene: NA
CDR3 protein: CASSYWVGNSPLHF; CDR3 DNA: TGTGCCAGCAGTTACTGGGTAGGGAATTCACCCCTCCACTTT; J gene: TRBJ1-6; V gene: TRBV6-5; clone size: NA; D gene: NA
CDR3 protein: CASSLHGRGHTGELFF; CDR3 DNA: TGTGCCAGCAGCTTGCATGGTAGGGGGCACACCGGGGAGCTGTTTTTT; J gene: TRBJ2-2; V gene: TRBV5-6; clone size: few; D gene: TRBD1
CDR3 protein: CASSLVTGYNEQFF; CDR3 DNA: TGCGCCAGCAGCTTGGTGACTGGTTACAATGAGCAGTTCTTC; J gene: TRBJ2-1; V gene: TRBV5-1; clone size: NA; D gene: NA
CDR3 protein: CASSGTGGAMETQYF; CDR3 DNA: TGTGCCAGCTCGGGGACAGGGGGCGCGATGGAGACCCAGTACTTC; J gene: TRBJ2-5; V gene: TRBV11-2; clone size: NA; D gene: TRBD1
CDR3 protein: CASSRTRTEAFF; CDR3 DNA: TGTGCCAGCAGCCGAACAAGAACTGAAGCTTTCTTT; J gene: TRBJ1-1; V gene: TRBV7-2; clone size: few; D gene: NA
CDR3 protein: CASSLLPTGRLAGDGTQYF; CDR3 DNA: TGTGCCAGCAGTTTACTTCCGACAGGGAGACTAGCGGGAGATGGCACGCAGTATTTT; J gene: TRBJ2-3; V gene: TRBV28; clone size: few; D gene: TRBD2
CDR3 protein: CASSFQGRGTEAFF; CDR3 DNA: TGTGCCAGCAGTTTTCAGGGACGAGGGACTGAAGCTTTCTTT; J gene: TRBJ1-1; V gene: TRBV28; clone size: NA; D gene: NA
CDR3 protein: CASSFLQRNEKLFF; CDR3 DNA: TGTGCCAGCAGCTTTTTACAGAGAAATGAAAAACTGTTTTTT; J gene: TRBJ1-4; V gene: TRBV7-6; clone size: NA; D gene: NA
CDR3 protein: CASSVEGQGNTEAFF; CDR3 DNA: TGTGCCAGCAGCGTAGAGGGACAGGGGAACACTGAAGCTTTCTTT; J gene: TRBJ1-1; V gene: TRBV9; clone size: NA; D gene: TRBD1
CDR3 protein: CASSPTGGGGNTEAFF; CDR3 DNA: TGTGCCAGCAGCCCAACAGGGGGCGGGGGGAACACTGAAGCTTTCTTT; J gene: TRBJ1-1; V gene: TRBV7-3; clone size: few; D gene: TRBD1
CDR3 protein: CASSLAKRVGEWNEQFF; CDR3 DNA: TGTGCCAGCAGCTTAGCAAAGAGGGTAGGAGAATGGAATGAGCAGTTCTTC; J gene: TRBJ2-1; V gene: TRBV7-9; clone size: NA; D gene: NA
CDR3 protein: CASSLEGTDTDTQYF; CDR3 DNA: TGTGCCAGCAGCTTAGAAGGGACGGACACAGATACGCAGTATTTT; J gene: TRBJ2-3; V gene: TRBV7-2; clone size: many; D gene: NA
CDR3 protein: CATSSLSGSSYNEQFF; CDR3 DNA: TGTGCCACCAGCAGTTTGAGCGGGAGCTCCTACAATGAGCAGTTCTTC; J gene: TRBJ2-1; V gene: TRBV15; clone size: NA; D gene: TRBD2